This T cell receptor (beta chain) appears in the sequencing data of a study of tumor-infiltrating lymphocytes in primary liver carcinoma. Co-extraction yielded RNA and DNA from 20-30 mg of unsorted bulk tissue. TCR beta cDNA was prepared out of roughly 520 ng total RNA by means of a constant-region primer. ARM-PCR, slightly modified, supplied the TCR beta libraries through three nested multiplex PCR rounds. TCRdb passed the multiplex PCR reads through MiXCR, listing each CDR3 protein once. Among roughly 100,000 distinct CDR3 sequences, around two thirds were seen once, and the ten largest hold roughly 12%. As for this clonotype: One end of the junction fails to match germline, which may point to a read error.

The TCR was taken from a woman aged 55-69 years with primary liver carcinoma and hepatitis B virus infection. What was sequenced was liver tumor tissue from sampling region 2. Subset reported: tumor region T2, inferior pole.

CDR3 sequence (DNA): TGTGCCGGCAGTCCTAGGTTTTTGGGGAATCAGCCCCAGCATTTT. This encodes CAGSPRFLGNQPQHF. V usage is TRBV28 and J usage is TRBJ1-5; the D is unclear. Germline V gene sequence: CDR1 MDHEN, CDR2 SYDVKM. CDR3 length: 15 amino acids.